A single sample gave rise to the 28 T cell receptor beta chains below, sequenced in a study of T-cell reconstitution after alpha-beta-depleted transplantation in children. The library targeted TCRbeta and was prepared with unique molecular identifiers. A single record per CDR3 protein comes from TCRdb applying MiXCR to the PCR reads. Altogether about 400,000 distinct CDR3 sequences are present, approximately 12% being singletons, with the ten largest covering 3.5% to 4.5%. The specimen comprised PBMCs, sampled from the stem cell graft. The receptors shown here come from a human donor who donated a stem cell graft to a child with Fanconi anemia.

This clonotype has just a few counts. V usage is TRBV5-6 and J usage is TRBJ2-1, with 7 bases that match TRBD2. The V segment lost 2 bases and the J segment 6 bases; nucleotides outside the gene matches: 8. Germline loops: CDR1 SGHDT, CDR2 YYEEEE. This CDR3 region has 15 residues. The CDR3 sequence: CASSFTSAGFNEQFF. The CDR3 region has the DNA TGTGCCAGCAGCTTTACTAGCGCGGGCTTCAATGAGCAGTTCTTC.

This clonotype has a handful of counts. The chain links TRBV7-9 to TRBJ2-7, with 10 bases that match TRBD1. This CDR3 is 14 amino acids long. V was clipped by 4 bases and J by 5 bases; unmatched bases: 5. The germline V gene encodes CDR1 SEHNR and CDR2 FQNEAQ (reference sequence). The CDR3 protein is CASSYRDRGDEQYF. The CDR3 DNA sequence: TGTGCCAGCAGCTACCGGGACAGGGGAGACGAGCAGTACTTC.

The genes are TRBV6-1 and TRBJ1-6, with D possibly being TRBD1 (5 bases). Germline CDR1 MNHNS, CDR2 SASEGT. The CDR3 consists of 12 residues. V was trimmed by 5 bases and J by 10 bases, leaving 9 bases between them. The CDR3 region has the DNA TGTGCCAGCAGTAAGGGGCGATCACCCCTCCACTTT. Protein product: CASSKGRSPLHF.

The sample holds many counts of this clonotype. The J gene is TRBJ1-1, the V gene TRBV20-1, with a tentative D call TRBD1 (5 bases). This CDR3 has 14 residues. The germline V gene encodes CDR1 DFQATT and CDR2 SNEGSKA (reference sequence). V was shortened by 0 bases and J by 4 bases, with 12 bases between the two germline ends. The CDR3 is CSARDSRVGTEAFF. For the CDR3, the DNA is TGCAGTGCTAGAGACTCCAGGGTAGGCACTGAAGCTTTCTTT.

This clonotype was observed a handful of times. The CDR3 loop reads CASSDRGLGNWGLETQYF. In nucleotides, the CDR3 is TGTGCCAGCAGTGACAGGGGGCTGGGGAACTGGGGATTAGAGACCCAGTACTTC. This chain links TRBV25-1 with TRBJ2-5; 8 nucleotides agree with TRBD1. CDR3 length: 18 amino acids. Germline V gene sequence: CDR1 MGHDK, CDR2 SYGVNS. V dropped 3 bases and J dropped 4; count of bases not matched to a gene: 16.

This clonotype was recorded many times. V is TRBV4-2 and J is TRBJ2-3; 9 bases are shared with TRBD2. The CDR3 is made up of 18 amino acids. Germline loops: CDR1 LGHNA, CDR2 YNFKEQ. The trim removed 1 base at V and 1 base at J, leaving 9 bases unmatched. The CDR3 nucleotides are TGTGCCAGCAGCCAAGTCGCGGGGGGGCCAGTGGGCACAGATACGCAGTATTTT. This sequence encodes CASSQVAGGPVGTDTQYF.

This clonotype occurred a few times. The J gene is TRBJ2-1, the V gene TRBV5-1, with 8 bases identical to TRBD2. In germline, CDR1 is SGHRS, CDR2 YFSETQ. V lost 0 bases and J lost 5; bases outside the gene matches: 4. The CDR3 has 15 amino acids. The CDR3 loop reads CASSLVAGKNNEQFF. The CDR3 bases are TGCGCCAGCAGCTTGGTAGCGGGGAAGAACAATGAGCAGTTCTTC. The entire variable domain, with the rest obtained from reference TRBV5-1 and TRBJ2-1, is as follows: KAGVTQTPRYLIKTRGQQVTLSCSPISGHRSVSWYQQTPGQGLQFLFEYFSETQRNKGNFPGRFSGRQFSNSRSEMNVSTLELGDSALYLCASSLVAGKNNEQFFGPGTRLTVL.

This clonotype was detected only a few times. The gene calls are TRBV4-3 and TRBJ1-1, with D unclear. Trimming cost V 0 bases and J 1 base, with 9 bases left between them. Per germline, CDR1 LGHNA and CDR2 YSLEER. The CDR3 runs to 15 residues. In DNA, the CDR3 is TGCGCCAGCAGCCAAGAGCAACAACCGAACACTGAAGCTTTCTTT. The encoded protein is CASSQEQQPNTEAFF.

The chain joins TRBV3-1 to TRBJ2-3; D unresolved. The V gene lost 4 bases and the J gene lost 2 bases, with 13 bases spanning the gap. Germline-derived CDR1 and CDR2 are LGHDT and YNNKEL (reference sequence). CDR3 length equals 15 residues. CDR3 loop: CASSPSNLPTDTQYF. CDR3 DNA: TGTGCCAGCAGCCCTTCTAACTTACCCACAGATACGCAGTATTTT.

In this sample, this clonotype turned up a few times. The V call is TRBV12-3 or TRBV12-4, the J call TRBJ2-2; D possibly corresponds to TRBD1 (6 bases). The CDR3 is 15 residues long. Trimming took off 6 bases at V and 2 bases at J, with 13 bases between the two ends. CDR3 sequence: CASRLRDTNTGELFF. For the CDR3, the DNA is TGTGCCAGCAGGCTCCGGGACACCAACACCGGGGAGCTGTTTTTT.

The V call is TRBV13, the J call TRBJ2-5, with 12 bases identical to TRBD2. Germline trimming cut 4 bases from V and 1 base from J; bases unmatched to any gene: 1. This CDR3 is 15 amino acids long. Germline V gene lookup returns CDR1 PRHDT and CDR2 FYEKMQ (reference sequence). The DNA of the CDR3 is TGTGCCAGCAGCTCTAGCGGGAGGGCCCAAGAGACCCAGTACTTC. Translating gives CASSSSGRAQETQYF.

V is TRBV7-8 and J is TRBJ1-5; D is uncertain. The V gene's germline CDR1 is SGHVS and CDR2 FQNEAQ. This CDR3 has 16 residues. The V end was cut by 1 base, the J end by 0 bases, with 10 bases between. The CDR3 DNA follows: TGTGCCAGCAGCTTAGAAAACAGAAATAGCAATCAGCCCCAGCATTTT. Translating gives CASSLENRNSNQPQHF.

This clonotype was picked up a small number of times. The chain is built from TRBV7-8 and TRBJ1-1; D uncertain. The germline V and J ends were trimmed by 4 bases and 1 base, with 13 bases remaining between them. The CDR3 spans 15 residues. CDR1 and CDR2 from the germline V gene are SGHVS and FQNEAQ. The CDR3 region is CASSSFNTENTEAFF. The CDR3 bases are TGTGCCAGCAGCTCCTTCAATACAGAGAACACTGAAGCTTTCTTT.

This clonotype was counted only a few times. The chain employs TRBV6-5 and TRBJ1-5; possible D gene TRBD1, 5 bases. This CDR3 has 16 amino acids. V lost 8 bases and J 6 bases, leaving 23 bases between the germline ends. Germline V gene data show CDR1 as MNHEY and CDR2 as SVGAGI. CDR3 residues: CASRGTLRGLVQPQHF. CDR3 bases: TGTGCCAGCCGAGGCACTCTGAGGGGCCTAGTTCAGCCCCAGCATTTT.

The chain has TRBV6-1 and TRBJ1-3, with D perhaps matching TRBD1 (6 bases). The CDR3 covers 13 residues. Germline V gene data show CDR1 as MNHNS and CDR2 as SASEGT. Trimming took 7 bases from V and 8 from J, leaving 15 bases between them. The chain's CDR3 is CASIDRSTHTIYF. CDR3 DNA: TGTGCCAGCATAGACAGGTCTACCCACACCATATATTTT.

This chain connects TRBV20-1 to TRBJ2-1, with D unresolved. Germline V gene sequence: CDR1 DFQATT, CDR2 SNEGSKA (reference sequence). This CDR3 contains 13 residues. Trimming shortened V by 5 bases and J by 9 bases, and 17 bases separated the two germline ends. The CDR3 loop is CSALPHPSAEQFF. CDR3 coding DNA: TGCAGTGCTCTCCCCCACCCGTCGGCTGAGCAGTTCTTC.

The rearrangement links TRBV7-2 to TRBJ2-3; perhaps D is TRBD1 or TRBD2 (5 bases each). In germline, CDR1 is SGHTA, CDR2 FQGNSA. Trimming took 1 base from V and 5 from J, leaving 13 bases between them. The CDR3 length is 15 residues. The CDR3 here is CASSLVSGARDTQYF. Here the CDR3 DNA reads TGTGCCAGCAGCTTAGTGTCCGGGGCCAGAGATACGCAGTATTTT.

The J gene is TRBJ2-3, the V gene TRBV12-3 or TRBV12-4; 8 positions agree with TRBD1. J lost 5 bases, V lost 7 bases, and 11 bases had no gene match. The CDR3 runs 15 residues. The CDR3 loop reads CASTPTGVRGDTQYF. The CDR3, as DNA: TGTGCCAGCACCCCGACAGGGGTCAGGGGAGATACGCAGTATTTT.

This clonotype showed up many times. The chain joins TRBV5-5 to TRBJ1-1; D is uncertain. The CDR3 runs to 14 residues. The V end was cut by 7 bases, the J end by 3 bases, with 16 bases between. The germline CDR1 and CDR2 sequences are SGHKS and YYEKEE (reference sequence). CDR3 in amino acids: CASVWALADTEAFF. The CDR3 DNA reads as TGTGCCAGCGTATGGGCGTTGGCGGACACTGAAGCTTTCTTT.

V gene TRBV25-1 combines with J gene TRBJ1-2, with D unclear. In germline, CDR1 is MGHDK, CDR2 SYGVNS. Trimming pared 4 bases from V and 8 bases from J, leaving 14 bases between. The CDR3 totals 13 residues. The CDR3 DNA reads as TGTGCCAGCAGTGGCCCCAGACTAGGAGGCTACACCTTC. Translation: CASSGPRLGGYTF.

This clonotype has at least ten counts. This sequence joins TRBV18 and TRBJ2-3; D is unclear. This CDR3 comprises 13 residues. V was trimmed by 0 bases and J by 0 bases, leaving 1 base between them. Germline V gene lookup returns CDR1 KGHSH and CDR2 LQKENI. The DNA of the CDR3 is TGTGCCAGCTCACCACCGAGCACAGATACGCAGTATTTT. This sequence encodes CASSPPSTDTQYF.

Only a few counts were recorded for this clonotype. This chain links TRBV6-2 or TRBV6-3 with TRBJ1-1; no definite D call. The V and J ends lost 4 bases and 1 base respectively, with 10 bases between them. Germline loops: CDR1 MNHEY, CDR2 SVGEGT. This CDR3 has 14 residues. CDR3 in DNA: TGTGCCAGCAGTTTCACGGGTAGGAACACTGAAGCTTTCTTT. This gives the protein CASSFTGRNTEAFF.

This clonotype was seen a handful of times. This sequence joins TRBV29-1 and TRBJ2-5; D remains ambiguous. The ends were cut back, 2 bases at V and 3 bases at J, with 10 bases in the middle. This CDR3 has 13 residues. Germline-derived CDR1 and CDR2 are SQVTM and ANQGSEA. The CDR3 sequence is CSVESIPEETQYF. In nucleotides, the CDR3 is TGCAGCGTTGAAAGTATACCTGAAGAGACCCAGTACTTC.

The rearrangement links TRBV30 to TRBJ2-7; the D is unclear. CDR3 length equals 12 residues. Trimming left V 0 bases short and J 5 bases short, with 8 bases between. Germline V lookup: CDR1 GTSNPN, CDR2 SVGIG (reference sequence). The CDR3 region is CAWSVNLHEQYF. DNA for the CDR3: TGTGCCTGGAGTGTTAATCTCCACGAGCAGTACTTC.

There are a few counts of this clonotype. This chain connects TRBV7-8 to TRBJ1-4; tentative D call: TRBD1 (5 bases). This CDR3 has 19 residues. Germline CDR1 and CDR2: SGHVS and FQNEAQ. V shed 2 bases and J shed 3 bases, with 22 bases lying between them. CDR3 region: CASSLNEESPGLSNEKLFF. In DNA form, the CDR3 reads TGTGCCAGCAGCTTAAACGAGGAGTCCCCGGGACTTTCTAATGAAAAACTGTTTTTT. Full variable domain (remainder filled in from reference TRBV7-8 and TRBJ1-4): GAGVSQSPRYKVAKRGQDVALRCDPISGHVSLFWYQQALGQGPEFLTYFQNEAQLDKSGLPSDRFFAERPEGSVSTLKIQRTQQEDSAVYLCASSLNEESPGLSNEKLFFGSGTQLSVL.

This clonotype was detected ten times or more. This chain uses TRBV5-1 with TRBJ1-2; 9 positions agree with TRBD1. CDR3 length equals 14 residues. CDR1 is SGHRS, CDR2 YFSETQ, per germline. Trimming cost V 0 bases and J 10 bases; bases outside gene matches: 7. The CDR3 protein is CASSLEGTGMSYTF. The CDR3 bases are TGCGCCAGCAGCTTGGAAGGGACAGGGATGTCCTACACCTTC.

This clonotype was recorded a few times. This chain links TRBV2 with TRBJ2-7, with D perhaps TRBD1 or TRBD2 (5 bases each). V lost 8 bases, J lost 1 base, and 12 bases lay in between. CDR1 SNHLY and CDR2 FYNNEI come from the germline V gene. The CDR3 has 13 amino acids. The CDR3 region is CASGTLRSYEQYV. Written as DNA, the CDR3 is TGTGCCAGCGGGACCCTTCGATCCTACGAGCAGTACGTC.

The CDR3 DNA reads as TGTGCCAGCAGCTTAGTTGAGGCCGTGGGTGATACGCAGTATTTT. Protein product: CASSLVEAVGDTQYF. The rearrangement joins TRBV7-9 to TRBJ2-3, with unresolved D. This CDR3 comprises 15 residues. Germline assignment: CDR1 SEHNR and CDR2 FQNEAQ (reference sequence). Trimming took 1 base from V and 6 from J, leaving 14 bases between them.